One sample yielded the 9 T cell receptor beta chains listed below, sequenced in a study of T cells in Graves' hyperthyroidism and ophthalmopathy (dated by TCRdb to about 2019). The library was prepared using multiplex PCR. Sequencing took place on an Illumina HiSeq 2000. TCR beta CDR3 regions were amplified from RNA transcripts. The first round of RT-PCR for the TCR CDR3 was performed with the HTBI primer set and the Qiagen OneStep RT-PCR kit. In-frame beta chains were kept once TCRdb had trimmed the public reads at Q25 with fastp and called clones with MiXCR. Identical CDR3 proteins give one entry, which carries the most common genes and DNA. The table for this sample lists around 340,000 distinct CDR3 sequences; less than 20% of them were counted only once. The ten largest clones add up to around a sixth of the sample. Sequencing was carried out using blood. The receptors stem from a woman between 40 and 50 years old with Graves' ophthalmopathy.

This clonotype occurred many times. CDR3 nucleotide sequence: TGTGCCATCAGTGAGTCGCGTTGGGATGGGGTTTCCCACGAGCAGTACTTC. Residues: CAISESRWDGVSHEQYF. The gene calls are TRBV10-3 and TRBJ2-7; D not certain. Germline V gene data show CDR1 as ENHRY and CDR2 as SYGVKD. V shed 0 bases and J shed 5 bases, with 20 bases lying between them. The CDR3 consists of 17 residues.

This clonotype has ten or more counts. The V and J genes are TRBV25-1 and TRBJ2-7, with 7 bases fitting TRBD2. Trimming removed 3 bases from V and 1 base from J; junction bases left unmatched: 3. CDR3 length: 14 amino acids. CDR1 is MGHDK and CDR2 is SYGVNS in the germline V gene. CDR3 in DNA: TGTGCCAGCAGTGAGGCGGGAGCTTCCTACGAGCAGTACTTC. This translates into CASSEAGASYEQYF.

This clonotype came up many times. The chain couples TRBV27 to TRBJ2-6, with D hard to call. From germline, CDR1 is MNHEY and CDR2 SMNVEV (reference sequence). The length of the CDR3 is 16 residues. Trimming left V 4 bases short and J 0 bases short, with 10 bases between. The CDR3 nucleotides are TGTGCCAGCAGTTCCATACTGAGCTCTGGGGCCAACGTCCTGACTTTC. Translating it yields CASSSILSSGANVLTF.

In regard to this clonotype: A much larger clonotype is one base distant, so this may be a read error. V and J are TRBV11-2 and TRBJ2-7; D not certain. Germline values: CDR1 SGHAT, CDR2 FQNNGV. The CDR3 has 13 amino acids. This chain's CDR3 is CVSSLSQNYEQYF. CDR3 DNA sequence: TGTGTCAGCAGCTTATCACAGAATTACGAGCAGTACTTC.

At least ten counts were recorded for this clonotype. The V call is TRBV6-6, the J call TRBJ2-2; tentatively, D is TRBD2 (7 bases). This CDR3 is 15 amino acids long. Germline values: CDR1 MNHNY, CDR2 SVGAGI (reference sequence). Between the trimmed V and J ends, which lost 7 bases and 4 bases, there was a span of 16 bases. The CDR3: CASNKGGRVTGELFF. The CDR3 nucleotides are TGTGCCAGCAACAAGGGGGGGCGGGTCACCGGGGAGCTGTTTTTT.

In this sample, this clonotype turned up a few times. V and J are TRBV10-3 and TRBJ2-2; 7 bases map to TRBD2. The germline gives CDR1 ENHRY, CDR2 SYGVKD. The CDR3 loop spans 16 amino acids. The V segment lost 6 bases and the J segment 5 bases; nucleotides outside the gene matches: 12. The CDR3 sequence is CAISPRAGEGTGELFF. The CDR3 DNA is TGTGCCATCAGCCCCCGGGCGGGAGAAGGAACCGGGGAGCTGTTTTTT.

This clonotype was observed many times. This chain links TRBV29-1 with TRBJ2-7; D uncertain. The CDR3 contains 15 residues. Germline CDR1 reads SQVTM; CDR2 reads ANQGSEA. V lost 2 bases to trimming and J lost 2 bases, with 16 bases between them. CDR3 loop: CSVELGGRLAYEQYF. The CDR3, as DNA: TGCAGCGTTGAATTGGGCGGACGATTAGCCTACGAGCAGTACTTC.

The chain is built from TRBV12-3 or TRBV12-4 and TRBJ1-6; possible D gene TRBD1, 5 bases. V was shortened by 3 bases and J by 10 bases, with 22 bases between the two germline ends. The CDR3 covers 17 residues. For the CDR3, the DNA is TGTGCCAGCAGTTTTCGAATAGGGGTTAGGCGCGAGTCACCCCTCCACTTT. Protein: CASSFRIGVRRESPLHF.

The CDR3 is CASSTGGLKNTGELFF. For the CDR3, the DNA is TGTGCCAGCAGTACAGGGGGACTCAAGAACACCGGGGAGCTGTTTTTT. This chain joins TRBV6-7 and TRBJ2-2; 8 bases line up with TRBD1. TRBV6-7 is an open reading frame whose function is uncertain. CDR3 length: 16 amino acids. Trimming removed 5 bases from V and 1 base from J; junction bases left unmatched: 6.